The present T cell receptor beta chain was sequenced within a study of blood T cell repertoires in COVID-19. Overall study: The cDNA or gDNA used as material had been derived from T cells, B-cell-depleted T cells, or PBMCs.

Measured with immunoSEQ multiplex PCR; TCRdb has only the in-frame clones, and not every one. This sample has approximately 340,000 clones, with 80% to 90% found just once. Enrolled during active infection, Seattle patients were then followed longitudinally. Trimming shortened V by 2 bases and J by 6 bases, and 16 bases separated the two germline ends. CDR1 is SGHDN and CDR2 is FVKESK in the germline V gene. This CDR3 region has 16 residues. The V gene is TRBV14, the J gene TRBJ2-2, with D possibly matching TRBD1 (5 bases). Sequencing input: peripheral blood. The source is a man between 25 and 39 years old with COVID-19, enrolled during active disease. For the CDR3, the DNA is TGTGCCAGCAGCCAACTTCGACAGCTTATCGCCGGGGAGCTGTTTTTT. It encodes CASSQLRQLIAGELFF.